This T cell receptor (beta chain) derives from a study of response to subunit inactivated influenza vaccine. TCRdb reprocessed the RT-PCR reads with MiXCR, giving one entry per CDR3 protein. The data hold 200,000 to 300,000 distinct CDR3 sequences, with 12% observed a single time. This clonotype was counted only a few times. Germline CDR1 and CDR2: LNHDA and SQIVND (reference sequence). V dropped 7 bases and J dropped 4 bases, with 13 bases sitting between them. This CDR3 region has 13 residues. This receptor was obtained from a man aged 50-60 years who received an inactivated influenza vaccine. The rearrangement joins TRBV19 to TRBJ1-1; D is uncertain. Sequenced material: non-naive T cells sorted from PBMCs, taken 14 to 15 days before vaccination. CDR3 DNA: TGTGCCAGTACCGCGGACGGGAGCACTGAAGCTTTCTTT. Protein sequence: CASTADGSTEAFF.